These 25 T cell receptor beta chains share one sample of origin, sequenced in a study of graft-versus-host responses after intestinal transplantation. Assay used: immunoSEQ multiplex PCR; TCRdb lists only in-frame clones, some missing. This sample has approximately 19,000 clones, with 80% to 95% found just once. This sample comprised PBMCs, obtained 350 to 400 days after transplant. The source is a human patient who received an intestinal transplant, so some T cells may come from the graft donor.

V gene TRBV11-1 combines with J gene TRBJ2-1; perhaps TRBD1 as D (5 bases). This CDR3 contains 12 residues. Germline CDR1 reads SGHAT; CDR2 reads FQDESV (reference sequence). V was cut by 3 bases and J by 5 bases, with 5 bases left in between. CDR3 nucleotide sequence: TGTGCCAGCAGCTTGGACAACAATGAGCAGTTCTTC. It translates to CASSLDNNEQFF.

This chain links TRBV29-1 with TRBJ1-1, with D uncertain. The germline V gene encodes CDR1 SQVTM and CDR2 ANQGSEA. This CDR3 spans 12 amino acids. Between the trimmed V and J ends, which lost 3 bases and 6 bases, there was a span of 11 bases. CDR3 in amino acids: CSVERSGSEAFF. CDR3 bases: TGCAGCGTTGAGCGGTCAGGCTCTGAAGCTTTCTTT.

The rearrangement uses TRBV7-2 and TRBJ1-3, with D uncertain. With 1 base removed from V and 4 bases from J, the gap between germline ends came to 5 bases. This CDR3 is built from 13 residues. Germline assignment: CDR1 SGHTA and CDR2 FQGNSA. CDR3 region: CASSLVQGNTIYF. In DNA, the CDR3 is TGTGCCAGCAGCTTAGTGCAGGGAAACACCATATATTTT.

Concerning this clone: The sample has other DNA sequences that encode this CDR3 too. V usage is TRBV18 and J usage is TRBJ2-3; tentative D call: TRBD2 (6 bases). The germline CDR1 and CDR2 sequences are KGHSH and LQKENI. This CDR3 region has 17 residues. V dropped 4 bases and J dropped 2 bases, with 19 bases sitting between them. CDR3 in DNA: TGTGCCAGCTCACAGGAGGGTGCGGTGGCATCCACAGATACGCAGTATTTT. Residues: CASSQEGAVASTDTQYF. Complete variable domain (other parts from reference TRBV18 and TRBJ2-3): NAGVMQNPRHLVRRRGQEARLRCSPMKGHSHVYWYRQLPEEGLKFMVYLQKENIIDESGMPKERFSAEFPKEGPSILRIQQVVRGDSAAYFCASSQEGAVASTDTQYFGPGTRLTVL.

This sequence joins TRBV4-2 and TRBJ1-2, with a possible D match to TRBD1 (5 bases). CDR3 length: 15 amino acids. Germline-derived CDR1 and CDR2 are LGHNA and YNFKEQ. Trimming left V 0 bases short and J 2 bases short, with 10 bases between. Here the CDR3 reads CASSQEVGGNYGYTF. The CDR3 region has the DNA TGTGCCAGCAGCCAAGAGGTGGGGGGGAACTATGGCTACACCTTC.

The rearrangement joins TRBV5-1 to TRBJ1-5, with a possible D match to TRBD1 (5 bases). Looked up from germline, CDR1 is SGHRS and CDR2 is YFSETQ. CDR3 size: 15 residues. V lost 4 bases and J lost 1, with 12 bases in between. CDR3 loop: CASSAGPSSNQPQHF. The DNA for the CDR3 is TGCGCCAGCAGCGCGGGACCATCAAGCAATCAGCCCCAGCATTTT.

The chain carries TRBV6-5 and TRBJ2-5; 12 bases agree with TRBD2. The DNA matches TRBJ2-7 better at its end, which makes the J call doubtful. Germline V gives CDR1 MNHEY, CDR2 SVGAGI. CDR3 length: 11 residues. The CDR3 loop is CARTSGSEQYF. The DNA for the CDR3 is TGTGCCAGGACTAGCGGGAGCGAGCAGTACTTC.

This chain connects TRBV7-9 to TRBJ1-1; D is undetermined. Germline CDR1 reads SEHNR; CDR2 reads FQNEAQ (reference sequence). V was cut by 2 bases and J by 3 bases, with 7 bases left in between. This CDR3 is built from 13 residues. CDR3 residues: CASSLKGDTEAFF. The CDR3 DNA follows: TGTGCCAGCAGCTTAAAAGGAGACACTGAAGCTTTCTTT.

The V call is TRBV5-6, the J call TRBJ2-2; D is undetermined. Germline V gene sequence: CDR1 SGHDT, CDR2 YYEEEE. CDR3 length: 14 amino acids. The V gene lost 2 bases and the J gene lost 4 bases, with 9 bases spanning the gap. CDR3 in DNA: TGTGCCAGCAGCTTCATAGGGCTCACCGGGGAGCTGTTTTTT. As protein: CASSFIGLTGELFF.

This chain connects TRBV7-3 to TRBJ2-3; 7 bases match TRBD2. The CDR3 is made up of 14 amino acids. Germline values: CDR1 SGHTA, CDR2 FQGTGA. V lost 4 bases, J lost 2 bases, and 3 bases stayed unmatched. The CDR3 sequence: CASSSSGYTDTQYF. CDR3 sequence (DNA): TGTGCCAGCAGCTCTAGCGGATACACAGATACGCAGTATTTT.

This clone came up a few times. The V and J genes are TRBV4-2 and TRBJ2-3; 12 bases agree with TRBD2. This CDR3 has 16 residues. Germline V CDR1 and CDR2: LGHNA, YNFKEQ. V lost 3 bases and J lost 6; bases outside the gene matches: 7. DNA for the CDR3: TGTGCCAGCAGCCACAACCCTAGCGGGGGGGTGGATACGCAGTATTTT. Translated: CASSHNPSGGVDTQYF.

V gene TRBV9 combines with J gene TRBJ1-4, with D perhaps TRBD1 (5 bases). V lost 3 bases and J lost 4, with 13 bases in between. The V gene's germline CDR1 is SGDLS and CDR2 YYNGEE. The CDR3 is made up of 15 amino acids. Here the CDR3 reads CASSAEGRLNEKLFF. The CDR3 DNA is TGTGCCAGCAGCGCGGAGGGACGGCTTAATGAAAAACTGTTTTTT.

The V and J genes are TRBV11-2 and TRBJ1-3; the D gene is possibly TRBD1 (5 bases). Germline CDR1 reads SGHAT; CDR2 reads FQNNGV. The CDR3 is made up of 17 amino acids. The ends were cut back, 3 bases at V and 0 bases at J, with 15 bases in the middle. The DNA of the CDR3 is TGTGCCAGCAGCTTGCCTTTCCGACAGATCTCTGGAAACACCATATATTTT. As protein: CASSLPFRQISGNTIYF. The whole variable domain, remainder taken from reference TRBV11-2 and TRBJ1-3, is EAGVAQSPRYKIIEKRQSVAFWCNPISGHATLYWYQQILGQGPKLLIQFQNNGVVDDSQLPKDRFSAERLKGVDSTLKIQPAKLEDSAVYLCASSLPFRQISGNTIYFGEGSWLTVV.

The rearrangement links TRBV4-1 to TRBJ1-1, with a tentative D call TRBD1 (5 bases). Germline V lookup: CDR1 MGHRA, CDR2 YSYEKL. V gave up 0 bases and J gave up 1 base, with 15 bases separating them. The CDR3 is 17 amino acids. The CDR3 spells CASSQETGTAWNTEAFF. The CDR3 DNA reads as TGCGCCAGCAGCCAAGAGACGGGGACGGCCTGGAACACTGAAGCTTTCTTT.

V gene TRBV28 combines with J gene TRBJ2-7; tentatively, D is TRBD1 or TRBD2 (5 bases each). Trimming removed 4 bases at V and 1 base at J, with 14 bases between. Germline values: CDR1 MDHEN, CDR2 SYDVKM. CDR3 length equals 15 residues. The CDR3 region has the DNA TGTGCCAGCAGTTCCCCTGGGACGCATTCCTACGAGCAGTACTTC. Translated: CASSSPGTHSYEQYF.

This chain joins TRBV9 and TRBJ2-7; D gene unclear. The CDR3 length is 12 residues. The V end was cut by 4 bases, the J end by 5 bases, with 10 bases between. Looked up from germline, CDR1 is SGDLS and CDR2 is YYNGEE. The CDR3 sequence is CASSTQDHEQYF. In DNA form, the CDR3 reads TGTGCCAGCAGCACCCAGGATCACGAGCAGTACTTC. The variable domain in full, completed from reference TRBV9 and TRBJ2-7, reads DSGVTQTPKHLITATGQRVTLRCSPRSGDLSVYWYQQSLDQGLQFLIQYYNGEERAKGNILERFSAQQFPDLHSELNLSSLELGDSALYFCASSTQDHEQYFGPGTRLTVT.

The rearrangement uses TRBV14 and TRBJ1-6; D uncertain. Trimming left V 1 base short and J 7 bases short, with 11 bases between. Per germline, CDR1 SGHDN and CDR2 FVKESK. The CDR3 is 15 residues long. DNA of the CDR3: TGTGCCAGCAGCCAAGGTAGCTGGGTAAATTCACCCCTCCACTTT. This encodes CASSQGSWVNSPLHF.

This clone was seen just once. The genes are TRBV28 and TRBJ2-4; D possibly corresponds to TRBD2 (5 bases). Trimming took 3 bases from V and 8 from J, leaving 11 bases between them. Germline CDR1 and CDR2: MDHEN and SYDVKM. The CDR3 loop spans 13 amino acids. The CDR3 DNA is TGTGCCAGCAGTTTGTCGGACGGGGACATTCAGTACTTC. This gives the protein CASSLSDGDIQYF.

The CDR3 protein is CASSFLTSGYNEQFF. Written as DNA, the CDR3 is TGTGCCAGCAGTTTTTTAACTAGCGGGTACAATGAGCAGTTCTTC. The chain has TRBV28 and TRBJ2-1, with 9 bases lining up with TRBD2. The germline CDR1 and CDR2 sequences are MDHEN and SYDVKM. The CDR3 runs 15 residues. J gave up 4 bases and V 3 bases, and 4 bases lay outside the gene matches.

This clone was counted once. This chain uses TRBV6-5 with TRBJ2-5; 9 bases fit TRBD2. V dropped 9 bases and J dropped 5; count of bases not matched to a gene: 7. The CDR3 consists of 13 residues. The V gene's germline CDR1 is MNHEY and CDR2 SVGAGI. The CDR3 nucleotides are TGTGCCAGTACGGGACTAGCTGGTGAGACCCAGTACTTC. Translation gives CASTGLAGETQYF.

The V gene is TRBV6-5, the J gene TRBJ2-5; 9 bases agree with TRBD1. Germline CDR1 and CDR2: MNHEY and SVGAGI. V was pared by 0 bases and J by 5 bases, with 7 bases of the junction left unmatched. The CDR3 loop spans 16 amino acids. Here the CDR3 DNA reads TGTGCCAGCAGTTACTCCGGACAGGGGACGGGGGAGACCCAGTACTTC. It yields the protein CASSYSGQGTGETQYF.

The V gene is TRBV19, the J gene TRBJ2-7; D is unclear. From germline, CDR1 is LNHDA and CDR2 SQIVND (reference sequence). Trimming removed 7 bases from V and 6 bases from J, with 16 bases in between. The CDR3 consists of 13 residues. DNA for the CDR3: TGTGCCAGTACCTTACTGGGGATTCGCGAGCAGTACTTC. It codes for CASTLLGIREQYF.

This rearrangement joins TRBV6-4 to TRBJ2-5; TRBD1 is a possible D gene (5 bases). V was pared by 7 bases and J by 4 bases, with 7 bases between. CDR1 MRHNA and CDR2 SNTAGT come from the germline V gene. CDR3 length equals 11 residues. CDR3 protein: CASIQGETQYF. In DNA form, the CDR3 reads TGTGCCAGCATTCAGGGAGAGACCCAGTACTTC.

The V gene is TRBV5-1, the J gene TRBJ2-1; D unresolved. Germline assignment: CDR1 SGHRS and CDR2 YFSETQ. Trimming took 3 bases from V and 6 from J, leaving 10 bases between them. This CDR3 is built from 13 residues. The DNA of the CDR3 is TGCGCCAGCAGCTCCTCTCGGGTCAATGAGCAGTTCTTC. As protein: CASSSSRVNEQFF.

The CDR3 protein is CASSLGLAYEQYF. CDR3 sequence (DNA): TGTGCCAGCAGCTTAGGACTAGCCTACGAGCAGTACTTC. The V call is TRBV11-2, the J call TRBJ2-7; a weak D match, TRBD2 (6 bases). Trimming removed 1 base from V and 2 bases from J, with 6 bases in between. This CDR3 is 13 amino acids long. Looked up from germline, CDR1 is SGHAT and CDR2 is FQNNGV.